Following are 9 T cell receptor beta chains from one sample sequenced in a study of blood T cell repertoires in COVID-19. Profiling relied on immunoSEQ multiplex PCR, and the TCRdb table lists in-frame clones only, not all of them. The sample records 200,000 to 300,000 clones, roughly 84% being singletons. Specimen: peripheral blood. The receptors were gathered from a man aged 60 to 75 with acute or convalescent COVID-19.

The V gene is TRBV3-1 (or the pseudogene TRBV3-2), the J gene TRBJ1-1; 9 bases align to TRBD1. Germline loops: CDR1 LGHDT, CDR2 YNNKEL (reference sequence). The CDR3 contains 13 residues. V was pared by 1 base and J by 11 bases, with 5 bases of the junction left unmatched. The CDR3 spells CASSQGDRVKAFF. For the CDR3, the DNA is TGTGCCAGCAGCCAAGGGGACAGGGTAAAGGCTTTCTTT.

As DNA, the CDR3 is TGTGCCAGCAGACCCGGGACAGGGTCGAACACTGAAGCTTTCTTT. Amino acid sequence: CASRPGTGSNTEAFF. V is TRBV6-5 and J is TRBJ1-1, with 9 bases that match TRBD1. With V trimmed by 6 bases and J by 1 base, 6 bases remained unmatched. CDR3 length: 15 residues. Germline V gene sequence: CDR1 MNHEY, CDR2 SVGAGI.

The chain recombines TRBV4-3 with TRBJ2-1, with 15 bases fitting TRBD2. Per germline, CDR1 LGHNA and CDR2 YSLEER. The junction had 2 bases not matched to a gene; V was cut back by 3 bases and J by 2 bases. The CDR3 covers 17 residues. The CDR3 DNA sequence: TGCGCCAGCAGCCAGGGACTAGCGGGAGGCCCCTACAATGAGCAGTTCTTC. It codes for CASSQGLAGGPYNEQFF.

The rearrangement links TRBV9 to TRBJ2-5; 8 bases are a match to TRBD1. This CDR3 has 16 residues. CDR1 is SGDLS, CDR2 YYNGEE, per germline. V lost 3 bases, J lost 6 bases, and 13 bases stayed unmatched. In nucleotides, the CDR3 is TGTGCCAGCAGCGCAGGACAGGGAGGTCCCCTGCAGACCCAGTACTTC. Its translation: CASSAGQGGPLQTQYF.

The chain has TRBV6-1 and TRBJ2-1; TRBD1 aligns across 11 bases. Germline trimming cut 3 bases from V and 7 bases from J; bases unmatched to any gene: 5. Per germline, CDR1 MNHNS and CDR2 SASEGT. The CDR3 covers 15 residues. DNA of the CDR3: TGTGCCAGCAGTGACGGACAGGGGGCGTTGAATGAGCAGTTCTTC. Its translation: CASSDGQGALNEQFF.

This chain links TRBV30 with TRBJ1-4; TRBD1 matches 7 bases. The CDR3 has 15 residues. The junction had 3 bases not matched to a gene; V was cut back by 2 bases and J by 0 bases. CDR1 and CDR2 (germline): GTSNPN, SVGIG (reference sequence). CDR3 DNA: TGTGCCTGGAGTCACAGGGGAACAACTAATGAAAAACTGTTTTTT. It codes for CAWSHRGTTNEKLFF.

The chain couples TRBV9 to TRBJ2-7; TRBD2 is a possible D gene (5 bases). V was cut by 0 bases and J by 2 bases, with 12 bases left in between. From germline, CDR1 is SGDLS and CDR2 YYNGEE. The CDR3 is 15 amino acids. CDR3 coding DNA: TGTGCCAGCAGCGTAGAGGTTGGGGAGACCTACGAGCAGTACTTC. This sequence encodes CASSVEVGETYEQYF.

The chain uses TRBV7-9 and TRBJ1-6; unclear D gene. Germline CDR1 and CDR2: SEHNR and FQNEAQ (reference sequence). The CDR3 is 12 residues long. Trimming shortened V by 9 bases and J by 5 bases, and 8 bases separated the two germline ends. For the CDR3, the DNA is TGTGCCAGTCAGACTAATAATTCACCCCTCCACTTT. Translated: CASQTNNSPLHF.

This sequence joins TRBV5-4 and TRBJ2-5, with TRBD2 matching over 7 bases. Trimming at V came to 4 bases and at J to 2 bases, leaving 5 bases not matched to a gene. Germline V lookup: CDR1 SGHNT, CDR2 YYREEE (reference sequence). The length of the CDR3 is 14 residues. The DNA of the CDR3 is TGTGCCAGCAGCCAAAGCGGGATTCAAGAGACCCAGTACTTC. It specifies CASSQSGIQETQYF.